This T cell receptor beta chain came from a study of T-cell memory formation after mild COVID-19. Findings and limits, study-wide: CD4/CD8 balance characterized clones contracting day 15 to 85, and CD4+ skew characterized later expanders. Prior to infection, memory already included some responding clones, suggesting cross-reactive memory joined. A second wave of clones peaked on day 37, and their SARS-CoV-2 specificity went unconfirmed.

V shed 1 base and J shed 15 bases, with 7 bases lying between them. The CDR3 sequence is 10 residues long. The germline V gene encodes CDR1 SNHLY and CDR2 FYNNEI. TCRdb redid the calling of the 5' RACE reads with MiXCR, one entry per CDR3 protein. The sample comprises more than 45,000 distinct CDR3 sequences, 9.3% of which are singletons, and roughly 12% rests with the top ten. The table lists this clonotype with many counts. Its specificity is unknown. This sequence was found in an adult woman who had mild COVID-19 (a few samples of this study predate the infection). Cell type and time point are not known. Source material: PBMCs or a T cell subset sorted from them (not recorded which). This chain connects TRBV2 to TRBJ2-4; D gene ambiguous. CDR3 loop: CASSEGGLYF. The DNA for the CDR3 is TGTGCCAGCAGTGAAGGCGGATTGTACTTC.